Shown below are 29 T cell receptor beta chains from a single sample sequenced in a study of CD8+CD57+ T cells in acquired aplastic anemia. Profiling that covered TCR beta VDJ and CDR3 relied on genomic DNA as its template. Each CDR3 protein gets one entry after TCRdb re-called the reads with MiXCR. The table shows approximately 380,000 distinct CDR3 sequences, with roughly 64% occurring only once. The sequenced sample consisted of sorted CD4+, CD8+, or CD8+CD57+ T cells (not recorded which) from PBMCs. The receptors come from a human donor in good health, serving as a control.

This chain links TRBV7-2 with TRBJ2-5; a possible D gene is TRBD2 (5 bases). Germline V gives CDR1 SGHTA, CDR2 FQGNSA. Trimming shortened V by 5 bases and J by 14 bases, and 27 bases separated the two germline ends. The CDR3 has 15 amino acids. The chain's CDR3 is CASSAGQGLETQYYF. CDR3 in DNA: TGTGCCAGCAGCGCGGGTCAAGGGTTGGAGACGCAGTACTACTTC.

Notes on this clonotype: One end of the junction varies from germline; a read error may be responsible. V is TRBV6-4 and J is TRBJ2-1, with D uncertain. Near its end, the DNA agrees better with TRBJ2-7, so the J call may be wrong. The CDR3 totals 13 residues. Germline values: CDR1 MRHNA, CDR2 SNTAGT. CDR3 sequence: CASSDHIDVWQYF. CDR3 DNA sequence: TGTGCAAGCAGTGACCATATCGACGTTTGGCAGTACTTC.

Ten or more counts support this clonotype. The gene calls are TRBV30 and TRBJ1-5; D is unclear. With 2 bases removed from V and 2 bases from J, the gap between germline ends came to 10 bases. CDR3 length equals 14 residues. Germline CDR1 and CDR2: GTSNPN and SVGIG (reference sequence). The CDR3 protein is CAWSTDGGNQPQHF. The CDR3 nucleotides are TGTGCCTGGAGTACCGACGGTGGCAATCAGCCCCAGCATTTT.

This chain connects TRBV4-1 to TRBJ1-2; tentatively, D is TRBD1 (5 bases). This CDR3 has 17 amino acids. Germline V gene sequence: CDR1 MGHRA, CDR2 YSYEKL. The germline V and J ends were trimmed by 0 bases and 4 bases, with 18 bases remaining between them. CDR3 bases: TGCGCCAGCAGCCAAGATCCCGACAGCGATCCACTCTATGGCTACACCTTC. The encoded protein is CASSQDPDSDPLYGYTF.

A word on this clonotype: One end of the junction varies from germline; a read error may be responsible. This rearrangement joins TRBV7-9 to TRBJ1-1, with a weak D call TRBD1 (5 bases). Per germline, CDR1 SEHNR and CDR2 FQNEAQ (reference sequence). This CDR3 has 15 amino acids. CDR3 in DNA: TGCGCCAGCAGCCAAAAGGCGGGGGTGGCCACTGAAGCTTTCTTT. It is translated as CASSQKAGVATEAFF. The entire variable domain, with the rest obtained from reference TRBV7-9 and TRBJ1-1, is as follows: DTGVSQNPRHKITKRGQNVTFRCDPISEHNRLYWYRQTLGQGPEFLTYFQNEAQLEKSRLLSDRFSAERPKGSFSTLEIQRTEQGDSAMYLCASSQKAGVATEAFFGQGTRLTVV.

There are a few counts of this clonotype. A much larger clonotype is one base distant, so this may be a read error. In DNA form, the CDR3 reads TGCGCCAGCAGCGATGAGCAGGGAGTAAATGGCTACACCTTC. It specifies CASSDEQGVNGYTF. The J gene is TRBJ1-2, the V gene TRBV4-3, with a tentative D call TRBD1 (5 bases). This CDR3 comprises 14 residues. V lost 5 bases and J 6 bases, leaving 16 bases between the germline ends. Germline lookup yields CDR1 LGHNA and CDR2 YSLEER.

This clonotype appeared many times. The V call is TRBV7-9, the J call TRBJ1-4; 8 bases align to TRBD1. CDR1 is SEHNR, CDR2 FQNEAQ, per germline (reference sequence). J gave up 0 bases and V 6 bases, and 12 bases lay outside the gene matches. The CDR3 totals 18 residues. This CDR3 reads CASRQDRDRNPTNEKLFF. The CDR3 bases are TGTGCCAGCAGACAAGACCGGGACAGGAACCCAACTAATGAAAAACTGTTTTTT.

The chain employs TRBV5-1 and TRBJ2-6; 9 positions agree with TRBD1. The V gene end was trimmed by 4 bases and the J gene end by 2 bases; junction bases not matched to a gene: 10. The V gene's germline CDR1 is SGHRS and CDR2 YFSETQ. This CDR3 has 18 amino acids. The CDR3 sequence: CASSLGTGRAAGANVLTF. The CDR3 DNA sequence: TGCGCCAGCAGCCTCGGGACAGGGAGGGCGGCTGGGGCCAACGTCCTGACTTTC.

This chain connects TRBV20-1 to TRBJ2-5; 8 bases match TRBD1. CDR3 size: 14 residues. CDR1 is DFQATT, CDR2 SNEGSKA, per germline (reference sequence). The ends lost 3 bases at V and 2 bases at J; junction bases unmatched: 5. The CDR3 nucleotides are TGCAGTGCTAGCGGACAGGGATTACAAGAGACCCAGTACTTC. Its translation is CSASGQGLQETQYF.

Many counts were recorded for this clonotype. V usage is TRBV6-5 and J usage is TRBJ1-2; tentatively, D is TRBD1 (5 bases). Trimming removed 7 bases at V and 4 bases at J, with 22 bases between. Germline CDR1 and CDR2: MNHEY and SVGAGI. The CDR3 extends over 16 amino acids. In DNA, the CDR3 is TGTGCCAGCACGCCTCGGTTCGGGGGATCTCGCTATGGCTACACCTTC. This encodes CASTPRFGGSRYGYTF.

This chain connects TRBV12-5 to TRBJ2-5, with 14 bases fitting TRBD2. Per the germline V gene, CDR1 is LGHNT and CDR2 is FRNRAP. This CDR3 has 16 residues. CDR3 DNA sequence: TGTGCCAGTAGTTTCGGGACTAGCGGGGGACGGGAGACCCAGTACTTC. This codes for CASSFGTSGGRETQYF.

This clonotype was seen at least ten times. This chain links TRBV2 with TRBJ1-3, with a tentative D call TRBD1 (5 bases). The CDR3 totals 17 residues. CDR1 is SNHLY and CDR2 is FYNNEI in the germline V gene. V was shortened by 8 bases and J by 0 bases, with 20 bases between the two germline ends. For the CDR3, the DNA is TGTGCCAGCTTCAGGGACGGTGGCCCCCTCTCTGGAAACACCATATATTTT. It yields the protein CASFRDGGPLSGNTIYF.

CDR3 sequence: CASSPGQGLWDTQYF. CDR3 DNA sequence: TGCGCCAGCAGCCCGGGACAGGGGCTCTGGGATACGCAGTATTTT. The chain couples TRBV5-1 to TRBJ2-3, with 10 bases fitting TRBD1. CDR3 length: 15 residues. From germline, CDR1 is SGHRS and CDR2 YFSETQ. J was trimmed by 6 bases and V by 4 bases; bases with no gene match: 8.

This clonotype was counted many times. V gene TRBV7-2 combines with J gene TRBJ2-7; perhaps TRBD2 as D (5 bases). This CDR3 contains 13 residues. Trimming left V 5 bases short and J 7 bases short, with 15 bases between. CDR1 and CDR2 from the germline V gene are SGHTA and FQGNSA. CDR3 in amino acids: CASSLTGGREQYF. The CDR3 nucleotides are TGTGCCAGCAGCCTGACCGGAGGAAGGGAGCAGTACTTC.

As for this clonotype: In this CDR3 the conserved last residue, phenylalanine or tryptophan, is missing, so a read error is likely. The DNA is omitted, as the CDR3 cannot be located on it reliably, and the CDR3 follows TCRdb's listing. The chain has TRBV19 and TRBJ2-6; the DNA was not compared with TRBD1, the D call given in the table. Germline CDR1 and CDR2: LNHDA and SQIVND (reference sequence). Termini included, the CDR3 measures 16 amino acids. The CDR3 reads CASSIDREETRLTMTV.

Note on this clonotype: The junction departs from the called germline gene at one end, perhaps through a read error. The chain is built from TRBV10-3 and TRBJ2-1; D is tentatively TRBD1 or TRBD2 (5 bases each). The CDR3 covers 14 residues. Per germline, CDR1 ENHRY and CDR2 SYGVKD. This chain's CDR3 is CASSLGVRANEQFF. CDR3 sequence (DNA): TGTGCCAGCAGTTTAGGGGTGAGGGCTAATGAGCAGTTCTTC.

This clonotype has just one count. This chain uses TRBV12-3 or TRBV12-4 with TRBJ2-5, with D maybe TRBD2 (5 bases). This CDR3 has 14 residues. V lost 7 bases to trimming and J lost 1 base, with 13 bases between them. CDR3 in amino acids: CASTASRAQETQYF. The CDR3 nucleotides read TGTGCCAGCACTGCTTCGAGGGCCCAAGAGACCCAGTACTTC.

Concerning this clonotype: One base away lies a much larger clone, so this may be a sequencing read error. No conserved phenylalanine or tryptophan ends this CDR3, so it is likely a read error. The CDR3 reads CASGPTSSNQPQHL. Here the CDR3 DNA reads TGTGCCAGCGGACCGACAAGTAGCAATCAGCCCCAGCATTTA. This chain links TRBV2 with TRBJ1-5; D ambiguous. The V and J ends lost 8 bases and 0 bases respectively, with 11 bases between them. Germline V CDR1 and CDR2: SNHLY, FYNNEI. The CDR3 covers 14 residues.

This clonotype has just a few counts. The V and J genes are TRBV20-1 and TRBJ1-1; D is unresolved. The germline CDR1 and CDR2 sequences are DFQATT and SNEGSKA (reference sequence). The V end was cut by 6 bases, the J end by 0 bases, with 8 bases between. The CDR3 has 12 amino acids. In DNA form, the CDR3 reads TGCAGTGCCGAGGAGATGAACACTGAAGCTTTCTTT. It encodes CSAEEMNTEAFF.

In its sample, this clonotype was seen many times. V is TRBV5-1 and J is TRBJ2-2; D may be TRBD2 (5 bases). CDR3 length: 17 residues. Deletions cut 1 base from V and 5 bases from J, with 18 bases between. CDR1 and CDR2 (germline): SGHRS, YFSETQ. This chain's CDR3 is CASSLPPLGVGTGELFF. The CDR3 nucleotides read TGCGCCAGCAGCTTGCCACCTCTCGGGGTGGGTACCGGGGAGCTGTTTTTT.

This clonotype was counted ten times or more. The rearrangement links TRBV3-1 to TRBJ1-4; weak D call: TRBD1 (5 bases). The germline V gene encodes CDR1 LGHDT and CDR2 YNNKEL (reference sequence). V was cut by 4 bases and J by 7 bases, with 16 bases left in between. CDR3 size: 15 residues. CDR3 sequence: CASSPQGGVSEKLFF. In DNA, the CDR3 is TGTGCCAGCAGCCCCCAGGGAGGGGTGAGTGAAAAACTGTTTTTT. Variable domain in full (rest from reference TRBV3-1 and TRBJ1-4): DTAVSQTPKYLVTQMGNDKSIKCEQNLGHDTMYWYKQDSKKFLKIMFSYNNKELIINETVPNRFSPKSPDKAHLNLHINSLELGDSAVYFCASSPQGGVSEKLFFGSGTQLSVL.

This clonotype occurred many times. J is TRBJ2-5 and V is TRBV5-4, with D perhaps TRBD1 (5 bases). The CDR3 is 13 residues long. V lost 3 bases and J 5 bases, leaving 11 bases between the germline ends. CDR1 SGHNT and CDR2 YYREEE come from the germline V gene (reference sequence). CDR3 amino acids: CASSSGYLETQYF. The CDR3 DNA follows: TGTGCCAGCAGCTCAGGGTATTTGGAGACCCAGTACTTC.

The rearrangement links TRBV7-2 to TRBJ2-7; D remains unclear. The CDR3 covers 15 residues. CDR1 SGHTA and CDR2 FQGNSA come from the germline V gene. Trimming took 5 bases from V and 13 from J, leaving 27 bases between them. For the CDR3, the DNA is TGTGCCAGCAGCCACATAGATACGCAGAATTTTGGCCCATACTTC. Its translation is CASSHIDTQNFGPYF.

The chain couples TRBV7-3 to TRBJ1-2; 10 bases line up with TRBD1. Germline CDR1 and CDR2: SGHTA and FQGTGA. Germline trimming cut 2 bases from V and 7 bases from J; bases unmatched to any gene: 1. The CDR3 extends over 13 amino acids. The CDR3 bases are TGTGCCAGCAGCTTACGGACAGGGGGTGGCTACACCTTC. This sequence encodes CASSLRTGGGYTF.

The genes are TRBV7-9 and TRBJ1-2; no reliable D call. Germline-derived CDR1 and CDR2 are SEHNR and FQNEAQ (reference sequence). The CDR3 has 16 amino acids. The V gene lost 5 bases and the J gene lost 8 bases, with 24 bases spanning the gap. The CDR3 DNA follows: TGTGCCAGCAGCGTACACCGGTACGCGCAGTGCTTCGGCTACACCTTC. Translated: CASSVHRYAQCFGYTF. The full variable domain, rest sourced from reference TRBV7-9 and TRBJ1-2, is DTGVSQNPRHKITKRGQNVTFRCDPISEHNRLYWYRQTLGQGPEFLTYFQNEAQLEKSRLLSDRFSAERPKGSFSTLEIQRTEQGDSAMYLCASSVHRYAQCFGYTFGSGTRLTVV.

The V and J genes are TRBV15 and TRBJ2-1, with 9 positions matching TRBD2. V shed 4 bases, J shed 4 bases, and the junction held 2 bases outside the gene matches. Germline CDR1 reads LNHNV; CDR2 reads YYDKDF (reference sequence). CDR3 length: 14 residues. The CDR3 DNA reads TGTGCCACCAGCATTGCGGGGGGGTACAATGAGCAGTTCTTC. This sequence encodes CATSIAGGYNEQFF.

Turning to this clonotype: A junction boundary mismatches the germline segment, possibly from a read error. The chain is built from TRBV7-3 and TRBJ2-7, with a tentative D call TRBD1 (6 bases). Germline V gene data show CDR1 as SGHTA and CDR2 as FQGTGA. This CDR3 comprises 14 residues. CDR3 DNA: TGTGCCACCAGCAGAGACAGGAGCTCTTACGAGCAGTACTTC. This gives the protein CATSRDRSSYEQYF.

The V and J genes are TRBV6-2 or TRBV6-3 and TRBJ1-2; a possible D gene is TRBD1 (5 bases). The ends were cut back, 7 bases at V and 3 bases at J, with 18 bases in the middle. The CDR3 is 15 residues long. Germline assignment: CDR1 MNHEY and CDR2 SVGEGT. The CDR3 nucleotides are TGTGCCAGCAAGACTAGCGGGGGAGAATACTATGGCTACACCTTC. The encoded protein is CASKTSGGEYYGYTF.

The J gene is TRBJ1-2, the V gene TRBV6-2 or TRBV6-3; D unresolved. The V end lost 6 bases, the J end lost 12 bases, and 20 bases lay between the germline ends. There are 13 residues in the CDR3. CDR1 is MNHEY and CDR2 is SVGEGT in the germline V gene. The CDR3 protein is CASSRVIEPGDTF. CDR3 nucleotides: TGTGCCAGCAGCCGAGTTATAGAGCCGGGCGACACCTTC.